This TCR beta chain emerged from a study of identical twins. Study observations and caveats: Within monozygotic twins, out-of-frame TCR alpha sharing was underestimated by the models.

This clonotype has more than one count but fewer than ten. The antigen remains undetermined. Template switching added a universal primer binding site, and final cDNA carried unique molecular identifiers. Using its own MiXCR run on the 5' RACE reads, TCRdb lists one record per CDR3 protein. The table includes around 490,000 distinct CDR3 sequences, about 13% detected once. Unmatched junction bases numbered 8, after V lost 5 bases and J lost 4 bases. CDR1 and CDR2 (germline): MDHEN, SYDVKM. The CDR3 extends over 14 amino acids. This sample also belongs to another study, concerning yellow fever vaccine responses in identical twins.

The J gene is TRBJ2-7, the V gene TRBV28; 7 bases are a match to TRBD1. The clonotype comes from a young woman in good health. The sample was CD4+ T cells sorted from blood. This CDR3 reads CASSPRQGVYEQYF. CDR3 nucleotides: TGTGCCAGCAGTCCAAGACAGGGAGTTTACGAGCAGTACTTC.